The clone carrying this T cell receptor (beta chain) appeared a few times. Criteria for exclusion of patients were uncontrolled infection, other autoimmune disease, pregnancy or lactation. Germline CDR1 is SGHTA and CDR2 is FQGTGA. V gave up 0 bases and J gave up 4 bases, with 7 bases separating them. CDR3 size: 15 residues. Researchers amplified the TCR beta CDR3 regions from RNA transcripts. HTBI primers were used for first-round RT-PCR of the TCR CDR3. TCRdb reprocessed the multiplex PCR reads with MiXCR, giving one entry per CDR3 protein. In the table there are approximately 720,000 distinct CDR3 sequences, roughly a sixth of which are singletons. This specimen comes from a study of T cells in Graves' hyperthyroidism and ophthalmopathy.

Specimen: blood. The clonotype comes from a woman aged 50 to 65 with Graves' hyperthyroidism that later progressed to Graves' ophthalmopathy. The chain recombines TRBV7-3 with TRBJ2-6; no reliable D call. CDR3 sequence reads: CASSLTGYGANVLTF. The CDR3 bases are TGTGCCAGCAGCTTAACGGGGTACGGGGCCAACGTCCTGACTTTC.